This entry lists 26 T cell receptor beta chains sequenced from one sample in a study of cytomegalovirus exposure and HLA in healthy donors. PCR primers comprised 60 Vbeta and 13 Jbeta primers. TCRdb keeps only in-frame clones here, not all; method: immunoSEQ multiplex PCR. Among 130,000 or so clones listed, 60% to 80% were seen once. Specimen: PBMCs. Receptors originate from a male donor in good health and CMV-seronegative.

This chain connects TRBV2 to TRBJ1-2, with 7 positions matching TRBD1. Germline loops: CDR1 SNHLY, CDR2 FYNNEI. Trimming removed 7 bases from V and 5 bases from J; junction bases left unmatched: 16. CDR3 length equals 16 residues. CDR3 residues: CASNLPFPGQRYGYTF. The CDR3 region has the DNA TGTGCCAGCAATCTGCCTTTTCCGGGACAGAGGTATGGCTACACCTTC.

V and J are TRBV25-1 and TRBJ1-6; D uncertain. V lost 3 bases, J lost 7 bases, and 19 bases lay in between. The length of the CDR3 is 17 residues. Germline CDR1 reads MGHDK; CDR2 reads SYGVNS. The DNA of the CDR3 is TGTGCCAGCAGTGAGAGCCTTTTTTCTGGGAGCAATTCACCCCTCCACTTT. Encoded protein: CASSESLFSGSNSPLHF.

V usage is TRBV4-1 and J usage is TRBJ1-6, with 8 positions matching TRBD1. V shed 6 bases and J 5 bases; nucleotides not matched to a gene: 6. The CDR3 covers 15 residues. Germline V gene data show CDR1 as MGHRA and CDR2 as YSYEKL. The CDR3 sequence is CASSSRQGNNSPLHF. The CDR3 nucleotides are TGCGCCAGCAGTTCACGACAGGGGAATAATTCACCCCTCCACTTT.

This clone was seen just once. V is TRBV6-5 and J is TRBJ1-2; D possibly corresponds to TRBD1 (6 bases). The ends were cut back, 6 bases at V and 4 bases at J, with 12 bases in the middle. Germline CDR1 and CDR2: MNHEY and SVGAGI. This CDR3 is 13 amino acids long. The CDR3 nucleotides are TGTGCCAGCAGCCAGACAGGCCTCTATGGCTACACCTTC. Translating gives CASSQTGLYGYTF.

The V call is TRBV5-1, the J call TRBJ1-1; 7 positions agree with TRBD1. The germline CDR1 and CDR2 sequences are SGHRS and YFSETQ. The CDR3 is 15 amino acids. J lost 0 bases, V lost 2 bases, and 4 bases had no gene match. The CDR3 loop reads CASSLQGPMNTEAFF. As DNA, the CDR3 is TGCGCCAGCAGCTTACAGGGGCCCATGAACACTGAAGCTTTCTTT.

V usage is TRBV4-1 and J usage is TRBJ1-5; 8 nucleotides line up with TRBD1. V was pared by 0 bases and J by 7 bases, with 14 bases of the junction left unmatched. The CDR3 runs 18 residues. CDR1 and CDR2 (germline): MGHRA, YSYEKL. CDR3 sequence (DNA): TGCGCCAGCAGCCAAGAGAGAGTTGGCAGGGGGCTTGGGCAGCCCCAGCATTTT. Encoded protein: CASSQERVGRGLGQPQHF.

The chain has TRBV18 and TRBJ1-3, with D possibly matching TRBD1 (6 bases). The CDR3 has 15 residues. V lost 5 bases, J lost 0 bases, and 11 bases lay in between. Germline assignment: CDR1 KGHSH and CDR2 LQKENI. CDR3 loop: CASSTGTNSGNTIYF. As DNA, the CDR3 is TGTGCCAGCTCAACCGGGACAAACTCTGGAAACACCATATATTTT.

V gene TRBV9 combines with J gene TRBJ2-3; weak D call: TRBD2 (6 bases). The CDR3 is 16 amino acids. CDR1 SGDLS and CDR2 YYNGEE come from the germline V gene. V was clipped by 0 bases and J by 1 base, with 12 bases between them. The CDR3 protein is CASSVVGWGGTDTQYF. The DNA for the CDR3 is TGTGCCAGCAGCGTAGTTGGTTGGGGGGGCACAGATACGCAGTATTTT.

This chain joins TRBV30 and TRBJ1-3; D remains unclear. V dropped 2 bases and J dropped 1 base, with 6 bases sitting between them. The CDR3 contains 13 residues. CDR1 and CDR2 (germline): GTSNPN, SVGIG (reference sequence). In nucleotides, the CDR3 is TGTGCCTGGAGTTCGTTATCTGGAAACACCATATATTTT. Its translation is CAWSSLSGNTIYF.

The sample holds a few counts of this clone. The rearrangement joins TRBV7-9 to TRBJ2-7; perhaps TRBD2 as D (6 bases). In germline, CDR1 is SEHNR, CDR2 FQNEAQ (reference sequence). The V and J ends lost 0 bases and 2 bases respectively, with 14 bases between them. The CDR3 has 16 residues. Written as DNA, the CDR3 is TGTGCCAGCAGCTTAGCCCAAACTAGCACCACCTACGAGCAGTACTTC. Protein product: CASSLAQTSTTYEQYF.

There are a few counts of this clone. V gene TRBV4-3 combines with J gene TRBJ1-4; 8 bases map to TRBD1. The CDR3 covers 14 residues. Germline V gene sequence: CDR1 LGHNA, CDR2 YSLEER. Trimming at V came to 3 bases and at J to 8 bases, leaving 5 bases not matched to a gene. Written as DNA, the CDR3 is TGCGCCAGCAGCCATATTGACAGGGGAGAAAAACTGTTTTTT. Translation gives CASSHIDRGEKLFF.

This clone showed up many times. The J gene is TRBJ2-7, the V gene TRBV27; 12 nucleotides agree with TRBD1. Germline V gene data show CDR1 as MNHEY and CDR2 as SMNVEV (reference sequence). J was trimmed by 5 bases and V by 7 bases; bases with no gene match: 3. The CDR3 consists of 13 residues. CDR3 nucleotide sequence: TGTGCCAGCAAAGGGGACAGGGGGCACGAGCAGTACTTC. It is translated as CASKGDRGHEQYF.

This clone was seen more than once but under ten times. The chain recombines TRBV5-5 with TRBJ2-2; 12 nucleotides align to TRBD1. Germline trimming cut 3 bases from V and 3 bases from J; bases unmatched to any gene: 12. The CDR3 runs 19 residues. CDR1 SGHKS and CDR2 YYEKEE come from the germline V gene (reference sequence). CDR3 in amino acids: CASSSRDRGPGSYTGELFF. The DNA for the CDR3 is TGTGCCAGCAGCTCCCGGGACAGGGGGCCGGGAAGCTACACCGGGGAGCTGTTTTTT.

The chain's CDR3 is CASSPPRDRTYNEQFF. CDR3 DNA sequence: TGTGCCAGTAGCCCACCCCGGGACAGAACCTACAATGAGCAGTTCTTC. This chain joins TRBV19 and TRBJ2-1, with TRBD1 matching over 7 bases. V lost 6 bases to trimming and J lost 2 bases; unmatched junction nucleotides: 10. CDR1 LNHDA and CDR2 SQIVND come from the germline V gene (reference sequence). The CDR3 spans 16 residues.

The chain employs TRBV7-2 and TRBJ2-3; 7 bases map to TRBD2. This CDR3 spans 16 amino acids. With V trimmed by 5 bases and J by 1 base, 9 bases remained unmatched. CDR1 and CDR2 (germline): SGHTA, FQGNSA. CDR3 nucleotide sequence: TGTGCCAGCAGCCCGCGGGGGAGGACGGGCACAGATACGCAGTATTTT. Amino acids: CASSPRGRTGTDTQYF.

V usage is TRBV6-5 and J usage is TRBJ1-2; D is possibly TRBD1 (6 bases). V shed 2 bases and J shed 8 bases, with 12 bases lying between them. The CDR3 is 13 residues long. CDR1 and CDR2 from the germline V gene are MNHEY and SVGAGI. CDR3 amino acids: CASSYTQGNGYTF. For the CDR3, the DNA is TGTGCCAGCAGTTACACCCAGGGGAACGGCTACACCTTC.

In DNA, the CDR3 is TGTGCCAGCGAGGGCTTCACAGATACGCAGTATTTT. It translates to CASEGFTDTQYF. This chain uses TRBV7-2 with TRBJ2-3; tentatively, D is TRBD2 (5 bases). The CDR3 contains 12 residues. Trimming pared 8 bases from V and 2 bases from J, leaving 8 bases between. The V gene's germline CDR1 is SGHTA and CDR2 FQGNSA.

The rearrangement links TRBV19 to TRBJ2-7; D is possibly TRBD2 (5 bases). CDR1 is LNHDA, CDR2 SQIVND, per germline (reference sequence). This CDR3 is 15 amino acids long. Trimming took 10 bases from V and 2 from J, leaving 21 bases between them. The CDR3 DNA follows: TGTGCCACCTCATATTCGGGAAATGGACCCTACGAGCAGTACTTC. It codes for CATSYSGNGPYEQYF. Full variable domain (remainder filled in from reference TRBV19 and TRBJ2-7): DGGITQSPKYLFRKEGQNVTLSCEQNLNHDAMYWYRQDPGQGLRLIYYSQIVNDFQKGDIAEGYSVSREKKESFPLTVTSAQKNPTAFYLCATSYSGNGPYEQYFGPGTRLTVT.

The rearrangement joins TRBV7-3 to TRBJ1-6; D remains ambiguous. Looked up from germline, CDR1 is SGHTA and CDR2 is FQGTGA. This CDR3 has 15 amino acids. Trimming cost V 3 bases and J 0 bases, with 6 bases left between them. CDR3 sequence: CASSFTSSYNSPLHF. CDR3 DNA sequence: TGTGCCAGCAGCTTTACGAGCTCCTATAATTCACCCCTCCACTTT.

The rearrangement uses TRBV5-1 and TRBJ2-5; perhaps TRBD2 as D (6 bases). The CDR3 has 16 residues. The V and J ends lost 0 bases and 5 bases respectively, with 17 bases between them. In germline, CDR1 is SGHRS, CDR2 YFSETQ. CDR3 amino acids: CASSLGVVGGRETQYF. For the CDR3, the DNA is TGCGCCAGCAGCTTGGGCGTGGTGGGGGGTCGGGAGACCCAGTACTTC. Using reference TRBV5-1 and TRBJ2-5 for the parts outside the CDR3, the full variable domain is KAGVTQTPRYLIKTRGQQVTLSCSPISGHRSVSWYQQTPGQGLQFLFEYFSETQRNKGNFPGRFSGRQFSNSRSEMNVSTLELGDSALYLCASSLGVVGGRETQYFGPGTRLLVL.

V gene TRBV25-1 combines with J gene TRBJ1-5; D remains ambiguous. V was clipped by 6 bases and J by 14 bases, with 17 bases between them. Germline assignment: CDR1 MGHDK and CDR2 SYGVNS. This CDR3 spans 12 amino acids. The CDR3 loop reads CASRDRHREKHF. Here the CDR3 DNA reads TGTGCCAGCAGGGACCGACACCGGGAGAAGCATTTT.

J is TRBJ2-7 and V is TRBV6-1; possible D gene TRBD2, 6 bases. Trimming pared 3 bases from V and 3 bases from J, leaving 15 bases between. In germline, CDR1 is MNHNS, CDR2 SASEGT. The CDR3 extends over 15 amino acids. DNA for the CDR3: TGTGCCAGCAGTGAGGGTCTGGGGGGTTTCTACGAGCAGTACTTC. This sequence encodes CASSEGLGGFYEQYF.

This clone has just a few counts. The CDR3 bases are TGTGCCAGCAGTATGGGACAGGGGGCAGGGGAGACCCAGTACTTC. This encodes CASSMGQGAGETQYF. The chain has TRBV27 and TRBJ2-5; 12 positions match TRBD1. With V trimmed by 5 bases and J by 5 bases, 6 bases remained unmatched. The length of the CDR3 is 15 residues. Germline CDR1 and CDR2: MNHEY and SMNVEV (reference sequence).

This clone was found a few times. CDR3 nucleotides: TGTGCCAGTAGTCCAAACGACAGGGGCGGAGATGGCTACACCTTC. The encoded protein is CASSPNDRGGDGYTF. V usage is TRBV19 and J usage is TRBJ1-2; 8 nucleotides agree with TRBD1. CDR3 length: 15 residues. V lost 5 bases and J lost 6; bases outside the gene matches: 11. Germline V gene data show CDR1 as LNHDA and CDR2 as SQIVND (reference sequence).

This rearrangement joins TRBV5-4 to TRBJ1-2; a weak D match, TRBD1 (5 bases). Looked up from germline, CDR1 is SGHNT and CDR2 is YYREEE (reference sequence). Trimming shortened V by 4 bases and J by 3 bases, and 16 bases separated the two germline ends. The CDR3 is 15 residues long. CDR3 coding DNA: TGTGCCAGCAGCCCCCAGGGTATAGCGGACTATGGCTACACCTTC. Translating it yields CASSPQGIADYGYTF.

CDR3 nucleotides: TGTGCCAGCAGCCCCCGACAGGCCCAGAACACTGAAGCTTTCTTT. As protein: CASSPRQAQNTEAFF. V and J are TRBV7-2 and TRBJ1-1; TRBD1 might be the D (6 bases). With 5 bases removed from V and 1 base from J, the gap between germline ends came to 14 bases. This CDR3 region has 15 residues. Germline V gives CDR1 SGHTA, CDR2 FQGNSA.